This T cell receptor (beta chain) was found in a study of blood T cell repertoires in COVID-19. Study-wide background: There were acute and convalescent COVID-19 samples, and they came from the United States, Italy and Spain. PBMCs, B-cell-depleted T cells, or T cells were the source of the cDNA or gDNA that made up the material.

Authors' processing steps: Amplifying reference gene primers gave estimates of nucleated cell counts. The assay was immunoSEQ multiplex PCR, and TCRdb's table has in-frame clones only and misses some. That table is the source of V, J and clone size, and D and trimming were worked out from the DNA. The sample yields 200,000 to 250,000 clones, about four fifths seen once. The CDR3 loop spans 14 amino acids. With V trimmed by 4 bases and J by 7 bases, 6 bases remained unmatched. Germline CDR1 and CDR2: MNHEY and SMNVEV (reference sequence). The TCR comes from a young woman with acute or convalescent COVID-19. The chain employs TRBV27 and TRBJ1-4; 7 nucleotides match TRBD1. Sequenced input: peripheral blood. CDR3 in DNA: TGTGCCAGCAGTTCCGCGACAGGGAGTGAAAAACTGTTTTTT. Amino acid sequence: CASSSATGSEKLFF.